This TCR beta chain emerged from a study of T cell repertoires in cytomegalovirus infection. Study-level background: Through public TCR beta signatures, both CMV infection and matching HLA type were indicated.

Trimming took off 6 bases at V and 5 bases at J, with 8 bases between the two ends. The CDR3 totals 12 residues. Germline assignment: CDR1 SGHTA and CDR2 FQGNSA. TCRdb re-called the reads through MiXCR, storing one row per CDR3 protein. The table shows about half a million distinct CDR3 sequences, with roughly 42% occurring only once. Details on this clonotype: Its antigen is as yet unknown.

Study-wide points: Using cumulative public TCR beta family frequency, the authors identified those who carried CMV together with the relevant HLA. HLA-C-restricted CMV clonotypes gave the most frequent clonotype in two of eight donors.

The gene calls are TRBV7-2 and TRBJ2-1; D gene uncertain. The TCR originated in a human donor in good health (CMV status not recorded). Some clones in this sample may be carry-over from other donors' samples. The sample consisted of cultured PBMCs, taken from culture after CMV antigen stimulation. CDR3 sequence reads: CASRRLNNEQFF. DNA for the CDR3: TGTGCCAGCAGGCGGCTCAACAATGAGCAGTTCTTC.